These 21 T cell receptor beta chains came from one sample sequenced in a study of T cells after yellow fever vaccination. TCRdb ran MiXCR on the 5' RACE reads and lists one entry per CDR3 protein. The sample consists of 450,000 to 550,000 distinct CDR3 sequences, just over 20% of them appearing once. The starting material was PBMCs, obtained 21 days after the first yellow fever vaccination. These receptors all stem from a young man who received the YFV17D yellow fever vaccine.

The rearrangement links TRBV12-3 or TRBV12-4 to TRBJ1-2; D gene unclear. This CDR3 is built from 12 residues. V lost 9 bases, J lost 0 bases, and 8 bases lay in between. For the CDR3, the DNA is TGTGCCAGTGGCCGATCTAACTATGGCTACACCTTC. Its protein product is CASGRSNYGYTF.

V usage is TRBV10-3 and J usage is TRBJ1-2; D gene unclear. The germline gives CDR1 ENHRY, CDR2 SYGVKD. The CDR3 contains 14 residues. The V end was cut by 0 bases, the J end by 2 bases, with 7 bases between. The CDR3 protein is CAISESVRNYGYTF. The CDR3 nucleotides are TGTGCCATCAGTGAGTCGGTGCGAAACTATGGCTACACCTTC.

The table lists this clonotype with a few counts. The CDR3: CASSFFFTTGEITDTQYF. The DNA of the CDR3 is TGTGCCAGCAGCTTTTTTTTCACGACAGGAGAGATCACAGATACGCAGTATTTT. The chain has TRBV11-2 and TRBJ2-3, with a possible D match to TRBD1 (6 bases). Germline CDR1 SGHAT, CDR2 FQNNGV. The germline V and J ends were trimmed by 3 bases and 2 bases, with 21 bases remaining between them. The CDR3 spans 18 residues.

This chain uses TRBV21-1 with TRBJ2-7; the table's D gene call, TRBD1, was not cross checked with the DNA. TRBV21-1 is a known pseudogene. The CDR3 sequence is 14 residues long. CDR3 coding DNA: TGTGCCAGCAGCAAAGGGACAGGGAACTACGAGCAGTACGTC. It yields the protein CASSKGTGNYEQYV.

This clonotype was seen a handful of times. V is TRBV28 and J is TRBJ2-5; 7 positions agree with TRBD2. J gave up 5 bases and V 4 bases, and 7 bases lay outside the gene matches. Germline CDR1 is MDHEN and CDR2 is SYDVKM. The CDR3 extends over 14 amino acids. The CDR3 sequence: CASSSERGRETQYF. The CDR3 nucleotides read TGTGCCAGCAGTTCGGAGCGGGGCCGGGAGACCCAGTACTTC.

This sequence joins TRBV12-3 or TRBV12-4 and TRBJ2-5, with 7 positions matching TRBD2. The CDR3 totals 12 residues. With V trimmed by 6 bases and J by 6 bases, 4 bases remained unmatched. The CDR3 DNA reads TGTGCCAGCAGGGGGAGGGAGAAGACCCAGTACTTC. Residues: CASRGREKTQYF.

This clonotype was counted between two and nine times. The chain joins TRBV7-2 to TRBJ2-5; 8 bases line up with TRBD2. The J segment lost 2 bases and the V segment lost 3 bases, leaving 5 bases of the junction unmatched. Germline CDR1 is SGHTA and CDR2 is FQGNSA. The CDR3 has 15 residues. The CDR3 region has the DNA TGTGCCAGCAGCTTTCAGCGGGGGAGTCAAGAGACCCAGTACTTC. It codes for CASSFQRGSQETQYF. The whole variable domain, remainder taken from reference TRBV7-2 and TRBJ2-5, is GAGVSQSPSNKVTEKGKDVELRCDPISGHTALYWYRQSLGQGLEFLIYFQGNSAPDKSGLPSDRFSAERTGGSVSTLTIQRTQQEDSAVYLCASSFQRGSQETQYFGPGTRLLVL.

This clonotype was seen more than once but under ten times. This rearrangement joins TRBV12-3 or TRBV12-4 to TRBJ2-5, with D possibly being TRBD1 or TRBD2 (5 bases each). V lost 7 bases to trimming and J lost 2 bases, with 11 bases between them. This CDR3 spans 13 amino acids. The CDR3 nucleotides read TGTGCCAGCACCTCGGGGCGGCAAGAGACCCAGTACTTC. Translating it yields CASTSGRQETQYF.

In nucleotides, the CDR3 is TGTGCCAGCAGTGAATATGGGGCCGGGGCCAACGTCCTGACTTTC. Translation gives CASSEYGAGANVLTF. V usage is TRBV25-1 and J usage is TRBJ2-6; weak D call: TRBD1 (5 bases). Germline assignment: CDR1 MGHDK and CDR2 SYGVNS. The V and J ends lost 0 bases and 4 bases respectively, with 7 bases between them. This CDR3 comprises 15 residues.

The chain couples TRBV18 to TRBJ1-1; unclear D gene. The length of the CDR3 is 16 residues. V lost 1 base and J 1 base, leaving 13 bases between the germline ends. Germline V lookup: CDR1 KGHSH, CDR2 LQKENI. CDR3 region: CASSPLVSTENTEAFF. The DNA for the CDR3 is TGTGCCAGCTCACCACTCGTTTCCACGGAGAACACTGAAGCTTTCTTT.

This clonotype was detected a few times. The chain has TRBV10-1 and TRBJ2-2; D is uncertain. Per the germline V gene, CDR1 is WNHNN and CDR2 is SYGVQD (reference sequence). V was trimmed by 2 bases and J by 7 bases, leaving 5 bases between them. The CDR3 runs to 12 residues. The CDR3 here is CASSEDRGELFF. CDR3 coding DNA: TGCGCCAGCAGTGAGGACCGCGGGGAGCTGTTTTTT.

This clonotype was found a few times. V is TRBV4-1 and J is TRBJ1-1, with D uncertain. This CDR3 comprises 14 residues. V shed 4 bases and J shed 4 bases, with 13 bases lying between them. Germline CDR1 and CDR2: MGHRA and YSYEKL. The CDR3: CASSPTLRGTEAFF. The CDR3, as DNA: TGCGCCAGCAGCCCTACACTTCGGGGCACTGAAGCTTTCTTT.

The genes are TRBV20-1 and TRBJ1-2, with TRBD1 as a possible D gene (5 bases). The CDR3 runs 16 residues. Per the germline V gene, CDR1 is DFQATT and CDR2 is SNEGSKA (reference sequence). Trimming cost V 6 bases and J 2 bases, with 22 bases left between them. CDR3 region: CSATDPGHTTNYGYTF. Written as DNA, the CDR3 is TGCAGTGCGACAGATCCCGGACATACCACAAACTATGGCTACACCTTC.

V usage is TRBV5-4 and J usage is TRBJ2-3; D may be TRBD2 (7 bases). This CDR3 contains 13 residues. The germline V gene has CDR1 SGHNT and CDR2 YYREEE (reference sequence). The V end lost 2 bases, the J end lost 9 bases, and 13 bases lay between the germline ends. The CDR3 protein is CASSFSRGGTQYF. The CDR3 DNA sequence: TGTGCCAGCAGCTTCTCGCGCGGGGGCACGCAGTATTTT. The full variable domain, with the rest looked up from reference TRBV5-4 and TRBJ2-3, is ETGVTQSPTHLIKTRGQQVTLRCSSQSGHNTVSWYQQALGQGPQFIFQYYREEENGRGNFPPRFSGLQFPNYSSELNVNALELDDSALYLCASSFSRGGTQYFGPGTRLTVL.

The chain recombines TRBV6-2 or TRBV6-3 with TRBJ1-5; D remains unclear. Trimming took off 2 bases at V and 0 bases at J, with 11 bases between the two ends. Germline V CDR1 and CDR2: MNHEY, SVGEGT. This CDR3 region has 16 residues. The CDR3 loop is CASSYGGTYSNQPQHF. The CDR3 bases are TGTGCCAGCAGTTACGGAGGAACTTATAGCAATCAGCCCCAGCATTTT.

The chain is built from TRBV6-5 and TRBJ2-7; 8 bases align to TRBD1. CDR1 and CDR2 (germline): MNHEY, SVGAGI. The length of the CDR3 is 15 residues. V lost 0 bases and J lost 5; bases outside the gene matches: 6. CDR3 region: CASSYSQGALNEQYF. The CDR3 DNA follows: TGTGCCAGCAGTTACTCGCAGGGGGCCTTAAACGAGCAGTACTTC.

The chain uses TRBV29-1 and TRBJ1-3; D unresolved. The CDR3 is made up of 14 amino acids. CDR1 and CDR2 from the germline V gene are SQVTM and ANQGSEA. V was shortened by 0 bases and J by 1 base, with 7 bases between the two germline ends. The CDR3 sequence: CSVEDHKSGNTIYF. CDR3 DNA sequence: TGCAGCGTTGAAGACCACAAATCTGGAAACACCATATATTTT.

The V gene is TRBV4-3, the J gene TRBJ1-2; 10 nucleotides match TRBD1. Looked up from germline, CDR1 is LGHNA and CDR2 is YSLEER. The CDR3 length is 15 residues. Trimming cost V 5 bases and J 2 bases; bases outside gene matches: 5. The CDR3 DNA is TGCGCCAGCAGCAGGACAGGGGGTATCAACTATGGCTACACCTTC. Protein sequence: CASSRTGGINYGYTF.

Ten or more counts support this clonotype. This chain uses TRBV10-3 with TRBJ2-6; 12 nucleotides align to TRBD1. The V gene end was trimmed by 6 bases and the J gene end by 3 bases; junction bases not matched to a gene: 9. This CDR3 comprises 18 residues. Per the germline V gene, CDR1 is ENHRY and CDR2 is SYGVKD. CDR3 bases: TGTGCCATCAGATCCGGGACAGGGGGCTCGAATGGGGCCAACGTCCTGACTTTC. Amino acid sequence: CAIRSGTGGSNGANVLTF.

This clonotype has more than one count but fewer than ten. V usage is TRBV6-4 and J usage is TRBJ2-2; perhaps D is TRBD1 or TRBD2 (6 bases each). CDR1 and CDR2 from the germline V gene are MRHNA and SNTAGT. There are 17 residues in the CDR3. Trimming stripped 4 bases from V and 0 bases from J, with 15 bases between. The CDR3, as DNA: TGTGCCAGCAGTGCCCACGGTGGGGGGCCGAACACCGGGGAGCTGTTTTTT. This encodes CASSAHGGGPNTGELFF.

This clonotype came up a few times. The V call is TRBV9, the J call TRBJ1-3; D call uncertain. CDR3 length: 15 amino acids. The ends were cut back, 2 bases at V and 0 bases at J, with 9 bases in the middle. Per germline, CDR1 SGDLS and CDR2 YYNGEE. The CDR3 loop is CASSVGLGSGNTIYF. Here the CDR3 DNA reads TGTGCCAGCAGCGTCGGACTTGGCTCTGGAAACACCATATATTTT.